This T cell receptor (beta chain) came from a study of blood T cell repertoires in COVID-19. The wider study: Acute-phase and convalescent COVID-19 samples originated in the United States, Italy and Spain. PBMCs, B-cell-depleted T cells, or T cells provided the cDNA or gDNA that made up the material.

Germline V CDR1 and CDR2: SQVTM, ANQGSEA. The CDR3 totals 11 residues. The ends were cut back, 8 bases at V and 1 base at J, with 8 bases in the middle. In the original workflow: Nucleated cell number was recorded as an estimate derived from reference gene primer amplification. TCRdb keeps only in-frame clones here, not all; method: immunoSEQ multiplex PCR. The V and J calls and clone size were taken over from that table, and D and trimming were inferred from the DNA. The table includes 150,000 to 200,000 clones, around four fifths detected once. The chain recombines TRBV29-1 with TRBJ2-5; weak D call: TRBD2 (5 bases). The sample consisted of peripheral blood. This receptor was identified in a woman older than 75 with acute or convalescent COVID-19. This CDR3 is CSTGGQETQYF. The CDR3 DNA sequence: TGCAGCACCGGAGGCCAAGAGACCCAGTACTTC. Variable domain in full (rest from reference TRBV29-1 and TRBJ2-5): SAVISQKPSRDICQRGTSLTIQCQVDSQVTMMFWYRQQPGQSLTLIATANQGSEATYESGFVIDKFPISRPNLTFSTLTVSNMSPEDSSIYLCSTGGQETQYFGPGTRLLVL.